Shown below are 25 T cell receptor beta chains from a single sample sequenced in a study of blood T cell dynamics during melanoma immunotherapy. The repertoire was sequenced with immunoSEQ multiplex PCR; TCRdb's copy has only in-frame clones and lacks some. This sample has tens of thousands of clones, with about 83% found just once. The time point here: pre-treatment baseline. The sequences come from blood, collected from a patient treated with checkpoint blockade. Receptors were obtained from a human donor with melanoma.

V gene TRBV6-6 combines with J gene TRBJ2-2; TRBD2 matches 9 bases. The CDR3 contains 15 residues. Unmatched junction bases numbered 4, after V lost 6 bases and J lost 2 bases. Germline V gene data show CDR1 as MNHNY and CDR2 as SVGAGI (reference sequence). CDR3 sequence reads: CASRRTSANTGELFF. The CDR3 nucleotides read TGTGCCAGCAGAAGGACTAGCGCAAACACCGGGGAGCTGTTTTTT.

This chain joins TRBV7-8 and TRBJ2-3; 12 nucleotides line up with TRBD2. Germline values: CDR1 SGHVS, CDR2 FQNEAQ. The CDR3 has 16 amino acids. V shed 5 bases, J shed 0 bases, and the junction held 3 bases outside the gene matches. CDR3 in amino acids: CASSPGTSGSTDTQYF. In DNA form, the CDR3 reads TGTGCCAGCAGCCCCGGGACTAGCGGGAGCACAGATACGCAGTATTTT.

The CDR3 is CASSEGGRGELFF. The CDR3 DNA sequence: TGTGCCAGCAGCGAGGGTGGGCGAGGGGAGCTGTTTTTT. The chain recombines TRBV9 with TRBJ2-2; D is unclear. This CDR3 has 13 amino acids. CDR1 is SGDLS and CDR2 is YYNGEE in the germline V gene. Trimming removed 3 bases at V and 8 bases at J, with 11 bases between.

This rearrangement joins TRBV5-1 to TRBJ2-7; 11 positions match TRBD2. This CDR3 comprises 14 residues. V was clipped by 4 bases and J by 7 bases; unmatched bases: 7. Germline V gene data show CDR1 as SGHRS and CDR2 as YFSETQ. CDR3 nucleotides: TGCGCCAGCAGCGCGGGACTAGCGGTTGGGGAGCAGTACTTC. It translates to CASSAGLAVGEQYF. Filled out from reference TRBV5-1 and TRBJ2-7, the complete variable domain reads KAGVTQTPRYLIKTRGQQVTLSCSPISGHRSVSWYQQTPGQGLQFLFEYFSETQRNKGNFPGRFSGRQFSNSRSEMNVSTLELGDSALYLCASSAGLAVGEQYFGPGTRLTVT.

The chain is built from TRBV6-5 and TRBJ1-1, with unresolved D. CDR1 is MNHEY, CDR2 SVGAGI, per germline. This CDR3 comprises 14 residues. Trimming took off 4 bases at V and 11 bases at J, with 20 bases between the two ends. The CDR3 is CASSSSGDNQRAFF. As DNA, the CDR3 is TGTGCCAGCAGTTCTTCCGGAGACAACCAACGGGCTTTCTTT.

This clone was observed a few times. The V gene is TRBV19, the J gene TRBJ2-5; no clear D. Germline CDR1 LNHDA, CDR2 SQIVND (reference sequence). The CDR3 spans 14 residues. V shed 9 bases and J shed 2 bases, with 16 bases lying between them. CDR3 sequence reads: CASRPAGSQETQYF. DNA for the CDR3: TGTGCCAGCAGGCCGGCAGGCAGTCAAGAGACCCAGTACTTC. The complete variable domain, with remaining parts taken from reference TRBV19 and TRBJ2-5, reads DGGITQSPKYLFRKEGQNVTLSCEQNLNHDAMYWYRQDPGQGLRLIYYSQIVNDFQKGDIAEGYSVSREKKESFPLTVTSAQKNPTAFYLCASRPAGSQETQYFGPGTRLLVL.

This clone rates as medium-sized (0.01 to 0.1%). The V gene is TRBV5-1, the J gene TRBJ1-2, with 8 bases matching TRBD1. This CDR3 contains 14 residues. Unmatched junction bases numbered 11, after V lost 5 bases and J lost 8 bases. Germline V lookup: CDR1 SGHRS, CDR2 YFSETQ. CDR3 sequence (DNA): TGCGCCAGCAGTCACGACAGGGGCTCTCAGGGCTACACCTTC. As protein: CASSHDRGSQGYTF.

The CDR3 protein is CASSPVSGPSGNTIYF. The CDR3 nucleotides are TGTGCCAGCTCACCGGTGTCGGGGCCCTCTGGAAACACCATATATTTT. The gene calls are TRBV18 and TRBJ1-3; D may be TRBD1 (5 bases). This CDR3 contains 16 residues. Trimming left V 3 bases short and J 0 bases short, with 12 bases between. Germline V lookup: CDR1 KGHSH, CDR2 LQKENI.

The chain links TRBV5-1 to TRBJ2-7, with D perhaps being TRBD1 or TRBD2 (5 bases each). V was pared by 1 base and J by 6 bases, with 8 bases between. Germline V gene sequence: CDR1 SGHRS, CDR2 YFSETQ. This CDR3 has 12 amino acids. This CDR3 reads CASSLIGGEQYF. The CDR3 nucleotides are TGCGCCAGCAGCTTGATTGGGGGCGAGCAGTACTTC.

The CDR3 coding sequence is TGTGCCAGCAGCCCCGGTAGCGGGAGTCGTAGCTCCTACGAGCAGTACTTC. This translates into CASSPGSGSRSSYEQYF. V gene TRBV7-8 combines with J gene TRBJ2-7; 9 nucleotides line up with TRBD2. This CDR3 comprises 17 residues. The V gene end was trimmed by 5 bases and the J gene end by 0 bases; junction bases not matched to a gene: 11. Germline values: CDR1 SGHVS, CDR2 FQNEAQ.

The rearrangement joins TRBV7-8 to TRBJ1-5, with D perhaps matching TRBD1 (6 bases). V lost 5 bases, J lost 6 bases, and 17 bases lay in between. The CDR3 is 15 amino acids. CDR1 and CDR2 (germline): SGHVS, FQNEAQ. DNA for the CDR3: TGTGCCAGCAGCAAACAGGGAGCGCCGGTTCAGCCCCAGCATTTT. This sequence encodes CASSKQGAPVQPQHF.

This chain uses TRBV5-8 with TRBJ2-7, with D uncertain. The CDR3 loop spans 12 amino acids. With 1 base removed from V and 3 bases from J, the gap between germline ends came to 5 bases. The germline V gene has CDR1 SGHTS and CDR2 YDEGEE. CDR3 nucleotide sequence: TGTGCCAGCAGCTTGAATAGCTACGAGCAGTACTTC. Translated, it gives CASSLNSYEQYF.

The rearrangement uses TRBV9 and TRBJ2-5; tentatively, D is TRBD1 or TRBD2 (5 bases each). Germline V gene sequence: CDR1 SGDLS, CDR2 YYNGEE. Trimming shortened V by 5 bases and J by 7 bases, and 24 bases separated the two germline ends. There are 16 residues in the CDR3. The CDR3 DNA is TGTGCCAGCAGTCCCCGAGGGGAAGGATCTAGTGGGACCCAGTACTTC. Translation: CASSPRGEGSSGTQYF.

The chain combines TRBV28 with TRBJ1-1, with D hard to call. In germline, CDR1 is MDHEN, CDR2 SYDVKM. The CDR3 totals 14 residues. Between the trimmed V and J ends, which lost 6 bases and 1 base, there was a span of 12 bases. CDR3 nucleotide sequence: TGTGCCAGCAGCCGAGGACGGGAGAACACTGAAGCTTTCTTT. This gives the protein CASSRGRENTEAFF.

The V gene is TRBV29-1, the J gene TRBJ2-7, with 9 bases identical to TRBD1. The V gene end was trimmed by 4 bases and the J gene end by 3 bases; junction bases not matched to a gene: 7. This CDR3 contains 14 residues. Germline lookup yields CDR1 SQVTM and CDR2 ANQGSEA. In DNA form, the CDR3 reads TGCAGCGTTGCCCGGGACAGGGACGTCTACGAGCAGTACTTC. Its protein is CSVARDRDVYEQYF.

V usage is TRBV25-1 and J usage is TRBJ2-6; TRBD1 agrees at 9 bases. This CDR3 region has 15 residues. CDR1 is MGHDK and CDR2 is SYGVNS in the germline V gene. Trimming cost V 6 bases and J 4 bases; bases outside gene matches: 4. As DNA, the CDR3 is TGTGCCAGCAGCAACAGGGGGCAAGGGGCCAACGTCCTGACTTTC. It is translated as CASSNRGQGANVLTF.

The chain uses TRBV7-2 and TRBJ1-1; TRBD1 is a possible D gene (5 bases). This CDR3 region has 14 residues. In germline, CDR1 is SGHTA, CDR2 FQGNSA. Deletions cut 1 base from V and 7 bases from J, with 13 bases between. CDR3 DNA sequence: TGTGCCAGCAGCTTAGGGATGGGGCTAAATGAAGCTTTCTTT. The encoded protein is CASSLGMGLNEAFF.

Only one count was recorded for this clone. The chain carries TRBV5-1 and TRBJ2-5; D is uncertain. Per germline, CDR1 SGHRS and CDR2 YFSETQ. This CDR3 has 15 residues. Trimming cost V 1 base and J 2 bases, with 12 bases left between them. CDR3 amino acids: CASSLLSTPQETQYF. The CDR3 coding sequence is TGCGCCAGCAGCTTGCTCTCAACACCGCAAGAGACCCAGTACTTC. The full variable domain, with the rest looked up from reference TRBV5-1 and TRBJ2-5, is KAGVTQTPRYLIKTRGQQVTLSCSPISGHRSVSWYQQTPGQGLQFLFEYFSETQRNKGNFPGRFSGRQFSNSRSEMNVSTLELGDSALYLCASSLLSTPQETQYFGPGTRLLVL.

A single count supports this clone. The chain recombines TRBV6-6 with TRBJ2-7; the D gene is possibly TRBD1 (5 bases). Trimming shortened V by 5 bases and J by 6 bases, and 14 bases separated the two germline ends. There are 13 residues in the CDR3. CDR1 and CDR2 from the germline V gene are MNHNY and SVGAGI (reference sequence). CDR3 DNA sequence: TGTGCCAGCAGTATTGTGCAGGGTGGCGAGCAGTACTTC. This codes for CASSIVQGGEQYF.

The chain uses TRBV29-1 and TRBJ2-1; tentatively, D is TRBD1 (5 bases). V was pared by 5 bases and J by 7 bases, with 9 bases between. The CDR3 sequence is 11 residues long. From germline, CDR1 is SQVTM and CDR2 ANQGSEA. The CDR3 spells CSVQQANEQFF. The CDR3 bases are TGCAGCGTTCAACAGGCAAATGAGCAGTTCTTC.

The V and J genes are TRBV19 and TRBJ2-6; D is undetermined. V was cut by 5 bases and J by 0 bases, with 11 bases left in between. The CDR3 runs to 16 residues. Germline V gene data show CDR1 as LNHDA and CDR2 as SQIVND (reference sequence). CDR3 DNA: TGTGCCAGTAGTGAGGAAGGGCACTCTGGGGCCAACGTCCTGACTTTC. Its protein is CASSEEGHSGANVLTF.

V gene TRBV6-1 combines with J gene TRBJ2-3; 11 nucleotides align to TRBD2. Trimming cost V 5 bases and J 4 bases; bases outside gene matches: 5. Germline assignment: CDR1 MNHNS and CDR2 SASEGT. The CDR3 runs 15 residues. CDR3 sequence (DNA): TGTGCCAGCAGTCTAATAGCGGGAGGGGCAGATACGCAGTATTTT. Residues: CASSLIAGGADTQYF.

This clone came up once. This sequence joins TRBV5-1 and TRBJ2-3; 7 bases map to TRBD2. The J segment lost 4 bases and the V segment lost 1 base, leaving 6 bases of the junction unmatched. The CDR3 has 15 amino acids. Looked up from germline, CDR1 is SGHRS and CDR2 is YFSETQ. CDR3 loop: CASSLSGRGSDTQYF. The DNA for the CDR3 is TGCGCCAGCAGCTTGTCAGGGCGGGGGTCAGATACGCAGTATTTT.

The chain has TRBV21-1 and TRBJ2-3; the table assigns TRBD2, which was not confirmed against the DNA. TRBV21-1 is given as a pseudogene. This CDR3 contains 18 residues. This CDR3 reads CASSKGTSGRLSTDTQYF. The CDR3 region has the DNA TGTGCCAGCAGCAAAGGTACTAGCGGGAGGCTTAGCACAGATACGCAGTATTTT.

This chain joins TRBV6-5 and TRBJ1-2; 9 bases match TRBD1. Germline assignment: CDR1 MNHEY and CDR2 SVGAGI. The junction had 4 bases not matched to a gene; V was cut back by 2 bases and J by 6 bases. This CDR3 spans 14 amino acids. The CDR3 reads CASSYGTGKDGYTF. The DNA of the CDR3 is TGTGCCAGCAGTTACGGGACAGGGAAGGATGGCTACACCTTC.